A few counts support the clone carrying this T cell receptor (beta chain). What it binds is not known. This sample is drawn from a study of OX40 agonist ivuxolimab in advanced cancers. The overall study: Ivuxolimab, an agonistic anti-OX40 (CD134) antibody, was given to patients. Study observations and caveats: CD8+ T cells averaged more expanded clones than CD4+.

The repertoire was sequenced with immunoSEQ multiplex PCR; TCRdb's copy has only in-frame clones and lacks some. The sample includes approximately 24,000 clones, around 83% of them seen just once. This specimen was CD4+ or CD8+ T cells sorted from blood, taken in a trial of the OX40 agonist ivuxolimab. The TCR originated in an adult with an advanced solid tumor such as melanoma, head and neck, liver or kidney cancer.

The CDR3 coding sequence is TGTGCCAGCAGTTTAGCCCCAAATTCACCCCTCCACTTT. Protein sequence: CASSLAPNSPLHF. This sequence joins TRBV27 and TRBJ1-6; no reliable D call. The CDR3 contains 13 residues. The germline gives CDR1 MNHEY, CDR2 SMNVEV (reference sequence). The germline V and J ends were trimmed by 2 bases and 7 bases, with 6 bases remaining between them.